A single sample gave rise to the 2 T cell receptor beta chains below, sequenced in a study of beta chain features in type 1 diabetes. The study reverse transcribed the entire isolated RNA, so it sequenced expressed TCRB transcripts. Clones were read by immunoSEQ multiplex PCR, and TCRdb kept only the in-frame ones, dropping some. The data contain about 340,000 clones, roughly 14% of them singletons. The antigens of these receptors remain unknown. Overall study findings and caveats: In all four CD4+ subsets, TCRB CDR3 length was significantly, moderately reduced in type 1 diabetes.

Sequencing was performed on naive CD4+ T cells from blood. The source is a woman between 18 and 29 years old with type 1 diabetes.

V usage is TRBV15 and J usage is TRBJ2-4; D is ambiguous. The CDR3 is 15 amino acids. Trimming removed 3 bases from V and 1 base from J, with 10 bases in between. The V gene's germline CDR1 is LNHNV and CDR2 YYDKDF (reference sequence). The CDR3 is CATSRTRWAKNIQYF. The CDR3 bases are TGTGCCACCAGCAGGACACGTTGGGCCAAAAACATTCAGTACTTC.

This clone occurred a few times. V is TRBV5-4 and J is TRBJ2-2; 8 nucleotides agree with TRBD2. There are 16 residues in the CDR3. The germline V gene has CDR1 SGHNT and CDR2 YYREEE (reference sequence). V shed 2 bases, J shed 6 bases, and the junction held 9 bases outside the gene matches. CDR3 DNA sequence: TGTGCCAGCAGCTTCCGAGCGGGAGTAAACGCCGGGGAGCTGTTTTTT. Its protein is CASSFRAGVNAGELFF.